This T cell receptor (beta chain) was sequenced in a study of shared clonotypes between healthy human individuals. The overall study: Donors had three CD4 naive, three CD4 memory, two CD8 naive and one CD8 memory plate apiece. General study results and limits: Sharing across four donors was highest in naive CD4 (roughly 5%) and lowest in memory CD8 (about 0.4%).

J lost 0 bases, V lost 6 bases, and 5 bases had no gene match. The CDR3 length is 15 residues. The V gene's germline CDR1 is MNHNY and CDR2 SVGAGI (reference sequence). TCRdb's copy holds only in-frame clones and misses some; the assay was immunoSEQ multiplex PCR. The sample has around 980,000 clones, 78% seen once. In the case of this clone: Its antigen remains unknown.

The TCR comes from a man between 18 and 29 years old in good health. Some clones in this sample may be carry-over from other donors' samples. The chain recombines TRBV6-6 with TRBJ2-3, with 8 nucleotides matching TRBD2. The sequenced material came from memory CD4+ T cells from PBMCs. Noted subset: CD45RA-negative fraction. CDR3 bases: TGTGCCAGCAGCATCGGACTAGCCAGCACAGATACGCAGTATTTT. Translating it yields CASSIGLASTDTQYF.